The T cell receptor beta chain under discussion was sequenced for a study of human T cells and chemical hapten exposure. As for the study in general: The patch tests put 0.01% DPC on the skin of the upper back and were read 6 days later. Slight volume differences across pooled libraries mainly accounted for varying per-sample TCR yields.

As to time point: patch test 1, 2 weeks after DPC sensitization. Treatment described: therapeutic diphenylcyclopropenone sensitization with weekly scalp DPC. TCRdb redid the calling of the RACE reads with MiXCR, one entry per CDR3 protein. The sample consists of approximately 340,000 distinct CDR3 sequences, 6% to 8.5% of them appearing once. This TCR was sampled from a woman between 18 and 30 years old with alopecia areata. Some clones in this sample may be carry-over from other donors' samples. Sequenced here: whole blood, sampled in connection with sensitization to the hapten diphenylcyclopropenone (DPC).

In nucleotides, the CDR3 is TGTGCCAGCAGGCCGATGGGGGGACGGGATGGCTACACCTTC. It codes for CASRPMGGRDGYTF. The chain uses TRBV3-1 and TRBJ1-2; maybe TRBD1 (5 bases). CDR1 is LGHDT, CDR2 YNNKEL, per germline (reference sequence). The CDR3 totals 14 residues. V shed 6 bases and J shed 6 bases, with 17 bases lying between them.